These 7 T cell receptor beta chains originate from one sample sequenced in a study of cytomegalovirus exposure and HLA in healthy donors. Profiled with immunoSEQ multiplex PCR; TCRdb holds only in-frame clones, not every one. This sample yields about 280,000 clones, of which more than 75% are seen a single time; roughly 0.93% belongs to the top ten. The sample taken for sequencing was PBMCs. These receptors came from a woman younger than 35 in good health and CMV-seronegative.

V gene TRBV27 combines with J gene TRBJ2-7; possible D gene TRBD1, 6 bases. The V gene lost 6 bases and the J gene lost 1 base, with 16 bases spanning the gap. Germline V CDR1 and CDR2: MNHEY, SMNVEV (reference sequence). The CDR3 has 15 residues. The CDR3 nucleotides read TGTGCCAGCAGGAGCCTCGACAGGAGGTCCTACGAGCAGTACTTC. Protein: CASRSLDRRSYEQYF.

The rearrangement uses TRBV29-1 and TRBJ2-7; 10 bases are a match to TRBD2. Germline V gene data show CDR1 as SQVTM and CDR2 as ANQGSEA. This CDR3 has 17 residues. The ends lost 8 bases at V and 4 bases at J; junction bases unmatched: 20. The CDR3 loop reads CSTLGDTSGRDAYEQYF. For the CDR3, the DNA is TGCAGCACCCTTGGGGATACAAGCGGGAGGGATGCTTACGAGCAGTACTTC.

The genes are TRBV18 and TRBJ2-7, with 10 bases fitting TRBD1. CDR3 length: 13 amino acids. CDR1 and CDR2 (germline): KGHSH, LQKENI. V lost 4 bases, J lost 3 bases, and 0 bases stayed unmatched. CDR3 coding DNA: TGTGCCAGCTCACGGGACAGGGGCTACGAGCAGTACTTC. Its protein is CASSRDRGYEQYF.

This clone was observed once. The rearrangement joins TRBV4-3 to TRBJ2-7; 8 nucleotides agree with TRBD2. The germline gives CDR1 LGHNA, CDR2 YSLEER. The CDR3 spans 15 residues. The trim removed 0 bases at V and 2 bases at J, leaving 3 bases unmatched. DNA of the CDR3: TGCGCCAGCAGCCAAGAGCGGCGGGGGGCCTACGAGCAGTACTTC. This codes for CASSQERRGAYEQYF.

The rearrangement uses TRBV27 and TRBJ2-7; TRBD2 matches 7 bases. The CDR3 runs to 13 residues. Germline-derived CDR1 and CDR2 are MNHEY and SMNVEV (reference sequence). J was trimmed by 0 bases and V by 9 bases; bases with no gene match: 5. CDR3 sequence reads: CASGGRVSYEQYF. The CDR3 nucleotides read TGTGCCAGTGGAGGGAGGGTCTCCTACGAGCAGTACTTC.

V is TRBV6-5 and J is TRBJ1-2; D not resolved. This CDR3 contains 13 residues. Germline values: CDR1 MNHEY, CDR2 SVGAGI. V shed 6 bases and J shed 7 bases, with 15 bases lying between them. The CDR3 loop reads CASRGESLGGYTF. CDR3 DNA: TGTGCCAGCAGGGGAGAAAGTCTAGGTGGCTACACCTTC.

The rearrangement joins TRBV4-3 to TRBJ2-7, with D possibly being TRBD2 (5 bases). CDR1 LGHNA and CDR2 YSLEER come from the germline V gene. Trimming removed 0 bases at V and 3 bases at J, with 12 bases between. The CDR3 totals 15 residues. CDR3 amino acids: CASSQEGRESYEQYF. The CDR3 nucleotides are TGCGCCAGCAGCCAAGAAGGTCGGGAAAGCTACGAGCAGTACTTC.